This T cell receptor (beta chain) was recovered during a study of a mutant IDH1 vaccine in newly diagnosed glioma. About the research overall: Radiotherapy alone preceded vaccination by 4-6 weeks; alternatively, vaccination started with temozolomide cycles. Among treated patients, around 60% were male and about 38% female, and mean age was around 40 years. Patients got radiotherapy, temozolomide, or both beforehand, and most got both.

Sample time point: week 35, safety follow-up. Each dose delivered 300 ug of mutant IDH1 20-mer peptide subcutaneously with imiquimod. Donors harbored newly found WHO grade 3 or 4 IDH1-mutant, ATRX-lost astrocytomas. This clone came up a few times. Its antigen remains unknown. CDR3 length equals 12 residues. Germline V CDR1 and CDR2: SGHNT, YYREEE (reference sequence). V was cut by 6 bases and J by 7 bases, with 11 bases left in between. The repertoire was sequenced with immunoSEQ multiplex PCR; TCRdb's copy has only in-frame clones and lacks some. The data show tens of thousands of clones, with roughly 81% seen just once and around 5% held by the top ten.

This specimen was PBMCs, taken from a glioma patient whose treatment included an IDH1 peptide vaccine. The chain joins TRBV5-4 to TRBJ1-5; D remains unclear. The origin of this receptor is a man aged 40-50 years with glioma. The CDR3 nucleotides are TGTGCCAGCAACCTGCCGGGGCAGCCCCAGCATTTT. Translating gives CASNLPGQPQHF.